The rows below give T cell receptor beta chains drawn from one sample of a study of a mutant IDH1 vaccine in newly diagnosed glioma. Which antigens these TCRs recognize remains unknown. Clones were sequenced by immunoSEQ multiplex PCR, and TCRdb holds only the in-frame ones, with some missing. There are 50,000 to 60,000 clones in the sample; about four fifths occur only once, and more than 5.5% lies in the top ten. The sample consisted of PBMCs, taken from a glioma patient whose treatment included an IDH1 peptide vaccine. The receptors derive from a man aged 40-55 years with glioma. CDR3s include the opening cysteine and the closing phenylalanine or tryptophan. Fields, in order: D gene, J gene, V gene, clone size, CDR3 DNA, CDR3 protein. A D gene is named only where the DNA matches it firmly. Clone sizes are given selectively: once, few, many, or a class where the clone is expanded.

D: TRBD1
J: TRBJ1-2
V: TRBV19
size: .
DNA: TGTGCCAGTAGTATCACAGGGGAAGTCTATGGCTACACCTTC
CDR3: CASSITGEVYGYTF

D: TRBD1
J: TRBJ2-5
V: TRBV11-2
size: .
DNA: TGTGCCAGCAGCGCAGGGGGCAGGGAGACCCAGTACTTC
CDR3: CASSAGGRETQYF

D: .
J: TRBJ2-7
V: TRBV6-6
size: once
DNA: TGTGCCAGCAGTCTCGACATGGGTAACGAGCAGTACTTC
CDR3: CASSLDMGNEQYF

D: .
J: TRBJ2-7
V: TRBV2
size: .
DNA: TGTGCCAGCAGTGAATCTATGACCTACGAGCAGTACTTC
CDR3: CASSESMTYEQYF

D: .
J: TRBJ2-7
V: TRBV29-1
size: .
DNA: TGCAGCGTTGATTTGGGAGGGGGGGCGAGCGAGCAGTACTTC
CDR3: CSVDLGGGASEQYF

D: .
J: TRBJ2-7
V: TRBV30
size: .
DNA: TGTGCCTGTACGACCAGGGACACCAGAGGCGAGCAGTACTTC
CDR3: CACTTRDTRGEQYF

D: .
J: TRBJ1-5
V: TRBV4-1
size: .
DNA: TGCGCCAGCAGCTCCCCCTCGGGAAGGCGGGAGGATCAGCCCCAGCATTTT
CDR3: CASSSPSGRREDQPQHF

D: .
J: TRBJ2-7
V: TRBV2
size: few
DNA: TGTGCCAGCAGTACAACAGGAGACGAGCAGTACTTC
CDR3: CASSTTGDEQYF

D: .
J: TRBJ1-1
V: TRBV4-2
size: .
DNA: TGTGCCAGCAGCCAGCTTGTTTGGGGAGTATCGAAGAACACTGAAGCTTTCTTT
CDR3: CASSQLVWGVSKNTEAFF

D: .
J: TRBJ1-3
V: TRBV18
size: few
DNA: TGTGCCAGCTCACCACGGGATGGGGCTGGAAACACCATATATTTT
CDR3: CASSPRDGAGNTIYF

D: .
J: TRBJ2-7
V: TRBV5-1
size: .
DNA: TGCGCCAGCAGTCGTTCCCCTCCCGTGGGCAGGGCACCGTACGAGCAGTACTTC
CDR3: CASSRSPPVGRAPYEQYF

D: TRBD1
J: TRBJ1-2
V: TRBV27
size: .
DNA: TGTGCCAGCAGTTTAATGGGAGGACAGGGAAACACCTTC
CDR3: CASSLMGGQGNTF

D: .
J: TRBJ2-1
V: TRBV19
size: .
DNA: TGTGCCAGTAGTATGGGACGGGGGCTAGGTGAGCAGTTCTTC
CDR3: CASSMGRGLGEQFF

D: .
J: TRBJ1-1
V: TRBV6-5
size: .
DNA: TGTGCCAGCAGCATGGTCGGACTGACGAACACTGAAGCTTTCTTT
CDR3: CASSMVGLTNTEAFF

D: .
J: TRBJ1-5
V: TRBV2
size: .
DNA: TGTGCCAGCAGTGACTGGACGGGGCAGCCCCAGCATTTT
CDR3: CASSDWTGQPQHF

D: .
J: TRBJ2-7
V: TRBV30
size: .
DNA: TGTGCCTGGAGTGTAACCAACTGGGCCTACGAGCAGTACTTC
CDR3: CAWSVTNWAYEQYF

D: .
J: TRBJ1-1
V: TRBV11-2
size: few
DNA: TGTGCCAGCAGCGCCTTCGTTGGGACCTTGGGTACTGAAGCTTTCTTT
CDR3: CASSAFVGTLGTEAFF

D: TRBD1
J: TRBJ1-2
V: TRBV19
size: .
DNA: TGTGCCAGTAGCCCCGGGACAGGGGTTAGGAATGGCTACACCTTC
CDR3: CASSPGTGVRNGYTF

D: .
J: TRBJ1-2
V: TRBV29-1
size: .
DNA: TGCAGCGTTTCTACCCGCTACTATGGCTACACCTTC
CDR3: CSVSTRYYGYTF

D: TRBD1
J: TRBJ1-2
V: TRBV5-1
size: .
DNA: TGCGCCAGCAGCTTGGTCCCGACAGGGCTTACGAATGGCTACACCTTC
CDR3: CASSLVPTGLTNGYTF

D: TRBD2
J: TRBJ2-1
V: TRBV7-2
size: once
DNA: TGTGCCAGCAGCTTAGTAGTGACGGGGGGGAATGAGCAGTTCTTC
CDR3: CASSLVVTGGNEQFF

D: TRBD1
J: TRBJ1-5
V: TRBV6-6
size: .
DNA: TGTGCCAGCAGTTTGACAGGGGTCACTCAGCCCCAGCATTTT
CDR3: CASSLTGVTQPQHF

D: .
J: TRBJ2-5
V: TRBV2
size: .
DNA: TGTGCCAGCAGCCCTGGTCTCTTGTACCAAGAGACCCAGTACTTC
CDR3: CASSPGLLYQETQYF

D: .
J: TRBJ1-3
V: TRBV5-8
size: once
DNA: TGTGCCAGCAGCACTGCCGGGACGGCTGGAAACACCATATATTTT
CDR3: CASSTAGTAGNTIYF

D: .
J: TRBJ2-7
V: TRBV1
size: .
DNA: TGCACCAGCAGCCAAGATCGGCAGGGGGCCACCCACGAGCAGTACTTC
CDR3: CTSSQDRQGATHEQYF

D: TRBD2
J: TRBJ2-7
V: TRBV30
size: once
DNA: TGTGCCTGGAGTGTAAGCGGGGGGATTTACGAGCAGTACTTC
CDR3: CAWSVSGGIYEQYF

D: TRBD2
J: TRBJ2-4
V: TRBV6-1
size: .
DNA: TGTGCCAGCAGTGAAGCTTTCCCGGGACTAGCGGGGGGGCCTACCAAAAACATTCAGTACTTC
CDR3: CASSEAFPGLAGGPTKNIQYF

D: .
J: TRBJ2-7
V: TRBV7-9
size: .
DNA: TGTGCCAGCAGCTTAGTTGGGACGGAGAGCTCCTACGAGCAGTACTTC
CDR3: CASSLVGTESSYEQYF

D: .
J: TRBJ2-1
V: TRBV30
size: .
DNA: TGTGCCTGGAAATACGGAGTTCGGAATGAGCAGTTCTTC
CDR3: CAWKYGVRNEQFF

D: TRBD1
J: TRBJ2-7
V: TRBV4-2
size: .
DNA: TGTGCCAGCAGCCGTTCCGGGACAGGGTACCACGAGCAGTACTTC
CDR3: CASSRSGTGYHEQYF

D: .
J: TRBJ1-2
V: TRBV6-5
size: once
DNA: TGTGCCAGCAGTTACCGGTCAGCCGGAGGGTACACCTTC
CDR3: CASSYRSAGGYTF

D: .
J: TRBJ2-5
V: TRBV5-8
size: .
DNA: TGTGCCAGCATCCTCTTACGGGTTGAGACCCAGTACTTC
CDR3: CASILLRVETQYF

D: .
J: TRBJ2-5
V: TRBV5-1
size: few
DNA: TGCGCCAGTTACATAGGGCAAAACAAAGAGACCCAGTACTTC
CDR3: CASYIGQNKETQYF

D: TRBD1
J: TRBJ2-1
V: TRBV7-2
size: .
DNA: TGTGCCAGCAGCGCCCGGGACAGCCACAATGAGCAGTTCTTC
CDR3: CASSARDSHNEQFF

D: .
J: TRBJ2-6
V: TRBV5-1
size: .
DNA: TGCGCCAGCAGCTCCGGACGGTCCTTAGGGGTCACTGGGGCCAACGTCCTGACTTTC
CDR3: CASSSGRSLGVTGANVLTF

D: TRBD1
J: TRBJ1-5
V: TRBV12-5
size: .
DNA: TGTGCTAGTGGGTGGGGACAGGGCGCCAATCAGCCCCAGCATTTT
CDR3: CASGWGQGANQPQHF

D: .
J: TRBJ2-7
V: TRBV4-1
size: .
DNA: TGCGCCAGCAGCCCATCGGGGGCATGGTACTACGAGCAGTACTTC
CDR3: CASSPSGAWYYEQYF

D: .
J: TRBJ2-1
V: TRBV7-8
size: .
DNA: TGTGCCAGCAGCTGGGGGACGGGACTCAACAATGAGCAGTTCTTC
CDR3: CASSWGTGLNNEQFF

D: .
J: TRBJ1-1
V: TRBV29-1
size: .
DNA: TGCAGCGTTGGGGGGGAAATTGAAGCTTTCTTT
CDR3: CSVGGEIEAFF

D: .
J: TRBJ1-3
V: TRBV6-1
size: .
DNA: TGTGCCAGCAGTGAACAAATCACGGTCTCTGGAAACACCATATATTTT
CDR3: CASSEQITVSGNTIYF

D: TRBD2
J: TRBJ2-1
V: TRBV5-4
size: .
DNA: TGTGCCAGCAGCTTTAGCGGGGGTCCCTCCTACAATGAGCAGTTCTTC
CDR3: CASSFSGGPSYNEQFF

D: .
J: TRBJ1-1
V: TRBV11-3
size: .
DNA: TGTGCCAGCAGCTTAGACGAGAACACTGAAGCTTTCTTT
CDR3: CASSLDENTEAFF

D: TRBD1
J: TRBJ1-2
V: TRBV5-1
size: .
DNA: TGCGCCAGCAGCTTGGATGGGACAGGTGACGGCTATGGCTACACCTTC
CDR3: CASSLDGTGDGYGYTF

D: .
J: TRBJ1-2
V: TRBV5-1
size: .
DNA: TGCGCCAGCAGCCTAAGCTACAGGGACGGCTACACCTTC
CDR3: CASSLSYRDGYTF

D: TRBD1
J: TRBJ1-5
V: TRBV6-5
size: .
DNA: TGTGCCAGCAGAACCACAGGGGCGAATCAGCCCCAGCATTTT
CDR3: CASRTTGANQPQHF

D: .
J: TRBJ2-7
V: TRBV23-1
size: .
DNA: TGCGCCAGCAATCGGATCGACGGGACCTACGAGCAGTACTTC
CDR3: CASNRIDGTYEQYF

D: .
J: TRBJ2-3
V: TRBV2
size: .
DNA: TGTGCCAGCAGGGGCAGGGAAGATGCCACAGATACGCAGTATTTT
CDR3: CASRGREDATDTQYF

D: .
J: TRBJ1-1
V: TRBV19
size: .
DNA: TGTGCCAGTAGTCCGATCCTGGCCGGGGGGGACACTGAAGCTTTCTTT
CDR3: CASSPILAGGDTEAFF

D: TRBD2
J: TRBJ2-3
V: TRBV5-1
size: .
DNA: TGCGCCAGCAGCTTGGCGAGCGGGGCTTTCACAGATACGCAGTATTTT
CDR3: CASSLASGAFTDTQYF